Following are 27 T cell receptor beta chains from one sample sequenced in a study of early T cells in non-severe SARS-CoV-2 infection. TCRdb independently ran MiXCR on the 5' RACE reads; one entry per CDR3 protein. The sample has 100,000 to 120,000 distinct CDR3 sequences, 12% seen once; the top ten hold around 3%. Input material: whole blood. Receptor source: an adult who was a healthcare worker with PCR-confirmed SARS-CoV-2 infection or an uninfected control (not recorded which).

This chain links TRBV28 with TRBJ2-1; 9 bases line up with TRBD1. The CDR3 contains 16 residues. V lost 4 bases to trimming and J lost 3 bases; unmatched junction nucleotides: 7. From germline, CDR1 is MDHEN and CDR2 SYDVKM. CDR3 amino acids: CASSWDRDRDYNEQFF. CDR3 bases: TGTGCCAGCAGTTGGGACCGGGACAGGGACTACAATGAGCAGTTCTTC. Full variable domain (missing parts from reference TRBV28 and TRBJ2-1): DVKVTQSSRYLVKRTGEKVFLECVQDMDHENMFWYRQDPGLGLRLIYFSYDVKMKEKGDIPEGYSVSREKKERFSLILESASTNQTSMYLCASSWDRDRDYNEQFFGPGTRLTVL.

V usage is TRBV20-1 and J usage is TRBJ2-3; 7 bases fit TRBD2. CDR1 and CDR2 from the germline V gene are DFQATT and SNEGSKA (reference sequence). The CDR3 is 17 amino acids. The junction had 17 bases not matched to a gene; V was cut back by 2 bases and J by 6 bases. The CDR3 nucleotides are TGCAGTGCTAGACTCATCGACCCGGGCTCGCGGGGGGATACGCAGTATTTT. Protein sequence: CSARLIDPGSRGDTQYF.

The table lists this clonotype with many counts. The chain combines TRBV9 with TRBJ2-7, with 9 bases lining up with TRBD2. After removal of 0 bases from V and 7 bases from J, the junction contained 11 bases not matched to a gene. The CDR3 runs 16 residues. Germline V lookup: CDR1 SGDLS, CDR2 YYNGEE. CDR3 protein: CASSVGASGAAREQYF. DNA for the CDR3: TGTGCCAGCAGCGTAGGAGCTAGCGGGGCCGCTCGGGAGCAGTACTTC.

This sequence joins TRBV6-2 or TRBV6-3 and TRBJ2-7, with 12 bases matching TRBD2. Germline values: CDR1 MNHEY, CDR2 SVGEGT. V shed 8 bases and J 0 bases; nucleotides not matched to a gene: 11. The CDR3 consists of 17 residues. The CDR3 region has the DNA TGTGCCAGCCTACCCTCGACTAGCGGGGGCCTCTCCTACGAGCAGTACTTC. The encoded protein is CASLPSTSGGLSYEQYF.

This clonotype has a count of ten or more. This chain links TRBV30 with TRBJ2-5, with 7 positions matching TRBD1. The CDR3 loop spans 14 amino acids. Germline loops: CDR1 GTSNPN, CDR2 SVGIG (reference sequence). V trimming: 3 bases; J trimming: 0 bases; junction bases outside the gene matches: 4. This CDR3 is CAWSVGTDQETQYF. Here the CDR3 DNA reads TGTGCCTGGAGCGTTGGGACAGACCAAGAGACCCAGTACTTC.

This clonotype has ten or more counts. V is TRBV11-2 and J is TRBJ2-4, with TRBD1 matching over 8 bases. Germline V gene sequence: CDR1 SGHAT, CDR2 FQNNGV. Trimming at V came to 5 bases and at J to 1 base, leaving 7 bases not matched to a gene. The CDR3 covers 16 residues. CDR3 coding DNA: TGTGCCAGCAGCCCCCGGACAGGGAGGGCCAAAAACATTCAGTACTTC. Protein sequence: CASSPRTGRAKNIQYF. The entire variable domain, with the rest obtained from reference TRBV11-2 and TRBJ2-4, is as follows: EAGVAQSPRYKIIEKRQSVAFWCNPISGHATLYWYQQILGQGPKLLIQFQNNGVVDDSQLPKDRFSAERLKGVDSTLKIQPAKLEDSAVYLCASSPRTGRAKNIQYFGAGTRLSVL.

This clonotype was recorded a few times. This chain uses TRBV30 with TRBJ2-7; 7 bases match TRBD1. Germline CDR1 and CDR2: GTSNPN and SVGIG (reference sequence). This CDR3 has 15 residues. V shed 1 base and J 5 bases; nucleotides not matched to a gene: 11. In DNA form, the CDR3 reads TGTGCCTGGAGTGGGTCCCTGACAGGGTGGGACGAGCAGTACTTC. Translated, it gives CAWSGSLTGWDEQYF.

The rearrangement uses TRBV6-5 and TRBJ1-1; tentative D call: TRBD1 (6 bases). Germline V gene sequence: CDR1 MNHEY, CDR2 SVGAGI. V lost 2 bases to trimming and J lost 4 bases, with 17 bases between them. The CDR3 is made up of 16 amino acids. The CDR3 protein is CASSYLDRRRGTEAFF. DNA of the CDR3: TGTGCCAGCAGTTACCTAGACAGGCGAAGGGGCACTGAAGCTTTCTTT.

This clonotype was counted many times. This chain uses TRBV10-3 with TRBJ2-4; D possibly corresponds to TRBD2 (6 bases). Germline V gene sequence: CDR1 ENHRY, CDR2 SYGVKD. V was pared by 0 bases and J by 5 bases, with 8 bases between. The CDR3 has 14 residues. The CDR3 protein is CAISESTGENIQYF. In nucleotides, the CDR3 is TGTGCCATCAGTGAGTCGACGGGGGAAAACATTCAGTACTTC.

This chain uses TRBV6-6 with TRBJ1-5, with D unresolved. The germline V gene has CDR1 MNHNY and CDR2 SVGAGI (reference sequence). This CDR3 contains 14 residues. Trimming left V 2 bases short and J 2 bases short, with 7 bases between. CDR3 protein: CASSYRRGNQPQHF. The CDR3 nucleotides are TGTGCCAGCAGTTACCGACGGGGCAATCAGCCCCAGCATTTT.

This clonotype was recorded many times. The chain is built from TRBV7-9 and TRBJ2-3; 8 nucleotides align to TRBD2. This CDR3 is built from 16 residues. V lost 2 bases, J lost 5 bases, and 9 bases stayed unmatched. Germline V CDR1 and CDR2: SEHNR, FQNEAQ (reference sequence). CDR3 in amino acids: CASSLSGAGVGDTQYF. The DNA of the CDR3 is TGTGCCAGCAGCTTATCAGGAGCGGGAGTAGGAGATACGCAGTATTTT.

In this sample, this clonotype turned up many times. The chain joins TRBV6-1 to TRBJ2-1; 8 nucleotides line up with TRBD2. This CDR3 has 15 amino acids. J was trimmed by 3 bases and V by 7 bases; bases with no gene match: 8. Per the germline V gene, CDR1 is MNHNS and CDR2 is SASEGT. The CDR3 spells CASTLSGSNYNEQFF. In DNA, the CDR3 is TGTGCCAGCACCTTAAGCGGGAGTAACTACAATGAGCAGTTCTTC.

This clonotype came up a few times. DNA of the CDR3: TGTGCCAGCAATGTCATGGAGAACCCCGAGCAGTACTTC. Encoded protein: CASNVMENPEQYF. The J gene is TRBJ2-7, the V gene TRBV21-1. TRBV21-1 is tagged as a pseudogene. The CDR3 loop spans 13 amino acids.

This chain joins TRBV20-1 and TRBJ2-3, with D unresolved. CDR3 length: 17 amino acids. Germline V gene lookup returns CDR1 DFQATT and CDR2 SNEGSKA (reference sequence). V lost 3 bases and J 2 bases, leaving 21 bases between the germline ends. In DNA, the CDR3 is TGCAGTGCTAGCACCCCCCTCGAGCGTCGAAACACAGATACGCAGTATTTT. Protein product: CSASTPLERRNTDTQYF.

This clonotype was seen repeatedly, ten times or more. The chain recombines TRBV18 with TRBJ2-1; D is unresolved. The CDR3 covers 11 residues. V dropped 3 bases and J dropped 8 bases, with 5 bases sitting between them. Germline CDR1 reads KGHSH; CDR2 reads LQKENI. CDR3 loop: CASSPLDEQFF. DNA of the CDR3: TGTGCCAGCTCACCTCTGGATGAGCAGTTCTTC. The full variable domain, in which reference TRBV18 and TRBJ2-1 provide the parts outside the CDR3, is NAGVMQNPRHLVRRRGQEARLRCSPMKGHSHVYWYRQLPEEGLKFMVYLQKENIIDESGMPKERFSAEFPKEGPSILRIQQVVRGDSAAYFCASSPLDEQFFGPGTRLTVL.

This clonotype came up a few times. The J gene is TRBJ1-5, the V gene TRBV20-1; 7 bases agree with TRBD1. Trimming cost V 0 bases and J 2 bases; bases outside gene matches: 4. This CDR3 is built from 15 residues. CDR1 DFQATT and CDR2 SNEGSKA come from the germline V gene (reference sequence). CDR3 sequence reads: CSAREGGQGNQPQHF. CDR3 coding DNA: TGCAGTGCTAGAGAAGGGGGCCAGGGCAATCAGCCCCAGCATTTT.

This clonotype was found a few times. The CDR3 here is CASSPPRDSKLLHF. For the CDR3, the DNA is TGTGCCAGCAGCCCACCCCGGGACTCCAAACTCCTCCACTTT. V and J are TRBV3-1 and TRBJ1-6; D is perhaps TRBD1 (5 bases). Germline lookup yields CDR1 LGHDT and CDR2 YNNKEL (reference sequence). V lost 4 bases and J 15 bases, leaving 19 bases between the germline ends. The CDR3 has 14 residues.

This clonotype was found a few times. The gene calls are TRBV2 and TRBJ2-7, with TRBD1 matching over 7 bases. Unmatched junction bases numbered 5, after V lost 1 base and J lost 2 bases. The germline CDR1 and CDR2 sequences are SNHLY and FYNNEI. This CDR3 has 15 amino acids. The CDR3 nucleotides read TGTGCCAGCAGTGAAGACAGGGGCAAGGCCTACGAGCAGTACTTC. This sequence encodes CASSEDRGKAYEQYF.

This clonotype showed up just a few times. The chain links TRBV5-3 to TRBJ2-3; 9 bases agree with TRBD1. TRBV5-3 is assigned to the ORF class and has an uncertain function. The CDR3 consists of 15 residues. Trimming cost V 4 bases and J 1 base; bases outside gene matches: 4. Here the CDR3 DNA reads TGTGCCAGAAGCCCCGGGACAGGGCGCACAGATACGCAGTATTTT. Its translation: CARSPGTGRTDTQYF.

The sample holds many counts of this clonotype. The chain is built from TRBV11-3 and TRBJ2-7; D may match TRBD1 or TRBD2 (5 bases each). Germline V gene sequence: CDR1 SGHNT, CDR2 YENEEA. This CDR3 contains 15 residues. V was pared by 4 bases and J by 0 bases, with 13 bases between. Here the CDR3 reads CASSSRGLLSYEQYF. The CDR3 DNA sequence: TGTGCCAGCAGCTCGAGGGGCCTTCTCTCCTACGAGCAGTACTTC.

This clonotype was seen at least ten times. The chain recombines TRBV28 with TRBJ2-7, with D perhaps TRBD2 (5 bases). This CDR3 comprises 13 residues. Germline V gene lookup returns CDR1 MDHEN and CDR2 SYDVKM. Trimming stripped 10 bases from V and 0 bases from J, with 13 bases between. CDR3 nucleotides: TGTGCCACTATAGGGAGCCTCTCCTACGAGCAGTACTTC. Amino acid sequence: CATIGSLSYEQYF.

By share, this clonotype ranks as medium-sized. CDR3 DNA: TGTGCCTGGAGTGTACGGAACTCGCCGTTCTTC. The encoded protein is CAWSVRNSPFF. The chain has TRBV30 and TRBJ2-1; D call uncertain. The CDR3 covers 11 residues. Per the germline V gene, CDR1 is GTSNPN and CDR2 is SVGIG (reference sequence). Trimming stripped 0 bases from V and 15 bases from J, with 12 bases between.

Only one count was recorded for this clonotype. The rearrangement uses TRBV7-9 and TRBJ2-2; 7 nucleotides line up with TRBD1. Trimming took 5 bases from V and 4 from J; bases not matched to a gene: 4. Germline CDR1 and CDR2: SEHNR and FQNEAQ (reference sequence). The CDR3 covers 14 residues. CDR3 residues: CASSGQELTGELFF. CDR3 DNA: TGTGCCAGCAGCGGACAGGAGCTCACCGGGGAGCTGTTTTTT.

This clonotype has only a few counts. This sequence joins TRBV14 and TRBJ2-7; no clear D. Germline loops: CDR1 SGHDN, CDR2 FVKESK. The CDR3 is 14 amino acids. Between the trimmed V and J ends, which lost 2 bases and 6 bases, there was a span of 14 bases. CDR3 sequence (DNA): TGTGCCAGCAGCCAAAAAGTAAGAAGCTCCGAGCAGTACTTC. It translates to CASSQKVRSSEQYF.

This clonotype has just a few counts. The chain couples TRBV3-1 to TRBJ2-3; the D gene is possibly TRBD1 (6 bases). This CDR3 is 19 amino acids long. Per germline, CDR1 LGHDT and CDR2 YNNKEL (reference sequence). The ends were cut back, 3 bases at V and 2 bases at J, with 24 bases in the middle. DNA for the CDR3: TGTGCCAGCAGCCAGCTCGAAACCCCAGGGGTATTATCCACAGATACGCAGTATTTT. It codes for CASSQLETPGVLSTDTQYF.

This clonotype has more than one count but fewer than ten. This chain uses TRBV7-9 with TRBJ1-6; D gene unclear. Trimming left V 1 base short and J 5 bases short, with 9 bases between. CDR3 size: 15 residues. Germline CDR1 is SEHNR and CDR2 is FQNEAQ (reference sequence). CDR3 sequence: CASSLEGRHNSPLHF. The CDR3 DNA is TGTGCCAGCAGCTTAGAAGGGAGGCATAATTCACCCCTCCACTTT. The whole variable domain, filled in from reference TRBV7-9 and TRBJ1-6, reads DTGVSQNPRHKITKRGQNVTFRCDPISEHNRLYWYRQTLGQGPEFLTYFQNEAQLEKSRLLSDRFSAERPKGSFSTLEIQRTEQGDSAMYLCASSLEGRHNSPLHFGNGTRLTVT.

This clonotype was seen only a few times. Sequence at one end of the junction differs from germline and may be a read error. The chain links TRBV2 to TRBJ2-7; 8 bases map to TRBD1. In germline, CDR1 is SNHLY, CDR2 FYNNEI. CDR3 size: 16 residues. Written as DNA, the CDR3 is TGTGCCAGCAATAACCTCAGGGGGCAGAGAGCCTACGAACAGTACTTC. It translates to CASNNLRGQRAYEQYF.